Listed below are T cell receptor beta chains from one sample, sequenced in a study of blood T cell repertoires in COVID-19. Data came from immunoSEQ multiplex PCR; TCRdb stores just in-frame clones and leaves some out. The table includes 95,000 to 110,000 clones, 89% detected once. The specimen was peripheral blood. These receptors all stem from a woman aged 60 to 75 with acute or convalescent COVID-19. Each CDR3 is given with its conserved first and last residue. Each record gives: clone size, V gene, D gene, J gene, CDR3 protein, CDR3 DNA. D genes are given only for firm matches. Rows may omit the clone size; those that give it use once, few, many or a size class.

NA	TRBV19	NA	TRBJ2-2	CASSQTSVTGELFF	TGTGCCAGTAGCCAGACTAGTGTCACCGGGGAGCTGTTTTTT
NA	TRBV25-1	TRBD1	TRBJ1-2	CASSDLRRTGGFGYTF	TGTGCCAGCAGTGACCTACGGCGGACAGGGGGATTTGGCTACACCTTC
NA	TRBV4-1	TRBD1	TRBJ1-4	CASSRQGEGNEKLFF	TGCGCCAGCAGCCGTCAGGGGGAAGGTAATGAAAAACTGTTTTTT
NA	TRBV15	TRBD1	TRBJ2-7	CATSRDTGDYEQYF	TGTGCCACCAGCAGAGACACAGGGGACTACGAGCAGTACTTC
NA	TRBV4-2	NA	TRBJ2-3	CASSQDRASSTDTQYF	TGTGCCAGCAGCCAAGATCGGGCTAGCAGCACAGATACGCAGTATTTT
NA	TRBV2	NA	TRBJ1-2	CASSAQGYGYTF	TGTGCCAGCAGTGCCCAGGGGTATGGCTACACCTTC
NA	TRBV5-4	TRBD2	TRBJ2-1	CASSLRSAGVNEQFF	TGTGCCAGCAGCTTGCGGTCTGCGGGAGTGAATGAGCAGTTCTTC
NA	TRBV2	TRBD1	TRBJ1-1	CASSEAYRGTEAFF	TGTGCCAGCAGTGAAGCTTACAGGGGCACTGAAGCTTTCTTT
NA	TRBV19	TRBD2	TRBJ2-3	CASSTPPLAGGTDTQYF	TGTGCCAGTAGTACCCCTCCACTAGCGGGGGGCACAGATACGCAGTATTTT
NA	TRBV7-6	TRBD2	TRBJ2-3	CASSLGGLAGTDTQYF	TGTGCCAGCAGCTTAGGAGGACTAGCTGGCACAGATACGCAGTATTTT
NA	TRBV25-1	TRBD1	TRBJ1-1	CASWTGGKGTEAFF	TGTGCCAGTTGGACAGGGGGCAAGGGCACTGAAGCTTTCTTT
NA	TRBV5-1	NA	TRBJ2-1	CASSLEAASSYNEQFF	TGCGCCAGCAGCTTGGAGGCGGCAAGCTCCTACAATGAGCAGTTCTTC
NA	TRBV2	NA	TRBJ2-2	CASSEASRVTGELFF	TGTGCCAGCAGTGAAGCTAGCCGGGTTACCGGGGAGCTGTTTTTT
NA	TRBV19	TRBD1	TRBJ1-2	CASLDRASYGYTF	TGTGCCAGTTTAGACAGGGCTTCCTATGGCTACACCTTC
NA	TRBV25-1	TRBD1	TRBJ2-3	CASRRDRGTDTQYF	TGTGCCAGCCGCCGGGACAGGGGCACAGATACGCAGTATTTT
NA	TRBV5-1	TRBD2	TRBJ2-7	CASSLGLAGPSGQYF	TGCGCCAGCAGCTTGGGACTAGCGGGACCCTCGGGGCAGTACTTC
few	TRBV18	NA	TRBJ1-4	CASSSDRLVNEKLFF	TGTGCCAGCTCGTCAGACAGACTCGTAAATGAAAAACTGTTTTTT
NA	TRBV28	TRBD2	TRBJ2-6	CASSAIGGGLSGANVLTF	TGTGCCAGCAGTGCGATTGGGGGAGGGCTCTCTGGGGCCAACGTCCTGACTTTC
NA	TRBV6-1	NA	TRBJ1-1	CASSSTRDTEAFF	TGTGCCAGCAGTTCCACCAGGGATACTGAAGCTTTCTTT
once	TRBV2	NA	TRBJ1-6	CASSVGSSYNSPLHF	TGTGCCAGCAGTGTTGGGAGTTCCTATAATTCACCCCTCCACTTT
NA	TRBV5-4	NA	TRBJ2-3	CASSILQSLVASTDTQYF	TGTGCCAGCAGCATCTTACAGTCTTTAGTCGCTAGCACAGATACGCAGTATTTT
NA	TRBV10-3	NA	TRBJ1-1	CAISEPLNTEAFF	TGTGCCATCAGTGAGCCCTTGAACACTGAAGCTTTCTTT
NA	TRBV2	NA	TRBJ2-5	CASKGLLAYQETQYF	TGTGCCAGCAAGGGGCTACTGGCCTACCAAGAGACCCAGTACTTC
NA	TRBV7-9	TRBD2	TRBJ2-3	CASSPRLADTDTQYF	TGTGCCAGCAGCCCTAGACTAGCGGACACAGATACGCAGTATTTT
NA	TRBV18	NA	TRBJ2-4	CASSPLPDLTKNIQYF	TGTGCCAGCTCACCTCTGCCAGACTTAACCAAAAACATTCAGTACTTC
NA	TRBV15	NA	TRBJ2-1	CATSRGGAGENENEQFF	TGTGCCACCAGCAGGGGGGGGGCGGGAGAGAATGAGAATGAGCAGTTCTTC
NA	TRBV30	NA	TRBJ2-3	CAWTAPLGRGPYTDTQYF	TGTGCCTGGACAGCCCCCCTCGGCAGGGGTCCATACACAGATACGCAGTATTTT
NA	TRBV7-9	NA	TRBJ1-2	CASSLEVGVANYGYTF	TGTGCCAGCAGCTTAGAGGTAGGGGTAGCTAACTATGGCTACACCTTC
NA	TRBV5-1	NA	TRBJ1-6	CASSLEDGPLHF	TGCGCCAGCAGCCTCGAGGATGGCCCCCTCCACTTT
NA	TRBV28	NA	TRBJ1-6	CASSLNSPLHF	TGTGCCAGCAGCCTCAATTCACCCCTCCACTTT
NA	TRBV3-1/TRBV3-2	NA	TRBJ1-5	CASSQLSGRNQPQHF	TGTGCCAGCAGCCAATTATCGGGGAGGAATCAGCCCCAGCATTTT
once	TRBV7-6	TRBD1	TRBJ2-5	CASSVGQGQETQYF	TGTGCCAGCAGCGTAGGACAGGGGCAAGAGACCCAGTACTTC